The 21 T cell receptor beta chains below come from one sample, sequenced in a study of CD8+ T cells in alopecia areata. Once RNA had been extracted, it was reverse transcribed into cDNA to act as the sequencing template. The protocol was immunoSEQ multiplex PCR, while the TCRdb copy is restricted to in-frame clones and leaves out a portion. The sample has more than 90,000 clones; 35% to 40% are singletons. The material sequenced was CD4+ T cells sorted from blood. The receptors were sampled from a human donor with alopecia areata.

CDR3: CASSTLGREETQYF. The CDR3 region has the DNA TGTGCCAGCAGTACCCTCGGGAGGGAAGAGACCCAGTACTTC. This rearrangement joins TRBV28 to TRBJ2-5, with 8 bases matching TRBD2. The V and J ends lost 5 bases and 3 bases, in that order; junction bases with no gene match: 5. Germline CDR1 is MDHEN and CDR2 is SYDVKM. CDR3 length equals 14 residues.

The chain combines TRBV27 with TRBJ2-7, with TRBD2 as a possible D gene (6 bases). CDR1 and CDR2 from the germline V gene are MNHEY and SMNVEV (reference sequence). This CDR3 has 13 residues. V lost 2 bases and J 2 bases, leaving 7 bases between the germline ends. DNA for the CDR3: TGTGCCAGCAGTTTAGCGGGAACCTACGAGCAGTACTTC. This gives the protein CASSLAGTYEQYF.

This clone has a single count. The chain employs TRBV6-1 and TRBJ2-5, with a tentative D call TRBD1 (6 bases). Per germline, CDR1 MNHNS and CDR2 SASEGT. This CDR3 is built from 13 residues. Deletions cut 7 bases from V and 7 bases from J, with 16 bases between. The CDR3 loop reads CASNREELGTQYF. The CDR3 nucleotides read TGTGCCAGCAACAGGGAAGAATTAGGGACCCAGTACTTC.

This rearrangement joins TRBV7-2 to TRBJ1-1, with TRBD1 as a possible D gene (5 bases). This CDR3 spans 15 amino acids. Trimming took 2 bases from V and 1 from J, leaving 11 bases between them. Germline V gene sequence: CDR1 SGHTA, CDR2 FQGNSA. The CDR3 sequence: CASSLRGAKNTEAFF. The CDR3 DNA reads TGTGCCAGCAGCTTAAGAGGGGCGAAGAACACTGAAGCTTTCTTT.

The V and J genes are TRBV29-1 and TRBJ2-3, with no clear D. CDR1 is SQVTM and CDR2 is ANQGSEA in the germline V gene. The CDR3 runs 12 residues. The CDR3 is CRNPPTADTQYF. In DNA, the CDR3 is TGCAGGAACCCCCCGACCGCAGATACGCAGTATTTT.

V gene TRBV28 combines with J gene TRBJ1-2; 7 bases align to TRBD1. Germline V gene lookup returns CDR1 MDHEN and CDR2 SYDVKM. This CDR3 is built from 15 residues. The trim removed 6 bases at V and 1 base at J, leaving 8 bases unmatched. In nucleotides, the CDR3 is TGTGCCAGCAGCCCTCGACAGGGTTTTAACTATGGCTACACCTTC. Its protein product is CASSPRQGFNYGYTF.

J is TRBJ2-1 and V is TRBV6-5, with TRBD1 as a possible D gene (6 bases). Looked up from germline, CDR1 is MNHEY and CDR2 is SVGAGI. V shed 6 bases and J shed 0 bases, with 12 bases lying between them. The CDR3 contains 15 residues. The CDR3 DNA is TGTGCCAGCAGATTCGACAGGAGCTCCTACAATGAGCAGTTCTTC. Protein sequence: CASRFDRSSYNEQFF.

The chain links TRBV5-1 to TRBJ2-7; D unresolved. This CDR3 comprises 13 residues. Per the germline V gene, CDR1 is SGHRS and CDR2 is YFSETQ. Trimming shortened V by 0 bases and J by 6 bases, and 10 bases separated the two germline ends. The CDR3 DNA sequence: TGCGCCAGCAGCTTGGCTACAGAGCCCGAGCAGTACTTC. Amino acid sequence: CASSLATEPEQYF.

This clone has only one observation. This rearrangement joins TRBV2 to TRBJ2-7; a weak D match, TRBD2 (5 bases). The germline V gene has CDR1 SNHLY and CDR2 FYNNEI. V was cut by 6 bases and J by 6 bases, with 6 bases left in between. CDR3 length equals 10 residues. The CDR3 spells CASRGGEQYF. Here the CDR3 DNA reads TGTGCCAGCAGAGGAGGCGAGCAGTACTTC.

Only a few counts were recorded for this clone. The chain has TRBV29-1 and TRBJ2-7; 9 bases are a match to TRBD1. The germline V gene has CDR1 SQVTM and CDR2 ANQGSEA. There are 13 residues in the CDR3. Germline trimming cut 6 bases from V and 5 bases from J; bases unmatched to any gene: 8. Written as DNA, the CDR3 is TGCAGCGTGATGACAGGGGGGAGGGACGAGCAGTACTTC. Its translation is CSVMTGGRDEQYF.

CDR3 sequence (DNA): TGTGCCAGCAGTTTTGAGGTCCCCCTCAACAATGAGCAGTTCTTC. Protein product: CASSFEVPLNNEQFF. The chain carries TRBV27 and TRBJ2-1; D unresolved. Germline V gene sequence: CDR1 MNHEY, CDR2 SMNVEV (reference sequence). This CDR3 comprises 15 residues. Trimming removed 3 bases from V and 5 bases from J, with 14 bases in between.

This clone turned up a few times. V usage is TRBV30 and J usage is TRBJ2-7; no definite D call. The CDR3 is made up of 12 amino acids. The V and J ends lost 7 bases and 2 bases respectively, with 12 bases between them. Germline V gene sequence: CDR1 GTSNPN, CDR2 SVGIG (reference sequence). This CDR3 reads CASGRAPYEQYF. The CDR3 DNA sequence: TGTGCCTCAGGCCGCGCACCCTACGAGCAGTACTTC. Filled out from reference TRBV30 and TRBJ2-7, the complete variable domain reads SQTIHQWPATLVQPVGSPLSLECTVEGTSNPNLYWYRQAAGRGLQLLFYSVGIGQISSEVPQNLSASRPQDRQFILSSKKLLLSDSGFYLCASGRAPYEQYFGPGTRLTVT.

The rearrangement uses TRBV6-5 and TRBJ1-6; 10 bases match TRBD1. The germline V gene encodes CDR1 MNHEY and CDR2 SVGAGI. This CDR3 comprises 15 residues. The V segment lost 2 bases and the J segment 8 bases; nucleotides outside the gene matches: 3. CDR3 bases: TGTGCCAGCAGTTACCGCGGGACAGGGGATTCACCCCTCCACTTT. This gives the protein CASSYRGTGDSPLHF.

This chain uses TRBV18 with TRBJ2-7; no definite D call. This CDR3 contains 12 residues. CDR1 KGHSH and CDR2 LQKENI come from the germline V gene. V lost 4 bases to trimming and J lost 1 base, with 5 bases between them. Here the CDR3 DNA reads TGTGCCAGCTCACGGGATTCCTACGAGCAGTACTTC. The encoded protein is CASSRDSYEQYF.

In DNA form, the CDR3 reads TGCGCCAGCAGCCCACTGACTAGCGGGAGTAGGGATGAGCAGTTCTTC. Translating it yields CASSPLTSGSRDEQFF. This chain uses TRBV4-1 with TRBJ2-1; 12 positions match TRBD2. CDR3 length equals 16 residues. The germline V gene encodes CDR1 MGHRA and CDR2 YSYEKL. The V gene end was trimmed by 4 bases and the J gene end by 8 bases; junction bases not matched to a gene: 9.

The chain uses TRBV28 and TRBJ2-1, with D unclear. Germline loops: CDR1 MDHEN, CDR2 SYDVKM. The CDR3 totals 11 residues. Trimming removed 5 bases at V and 10 bases at J, with 9 bases between. For the CDR3, the DNA is TGTGCCAGCAGTCGAATTAGGGAGCAGTTCTTC. Protein: CASSRIREQFF.

The chain is built from TRBV2 and TRBJ1-2; possible D gene TRBD1, 5 bases. CDR3 length: 12 amino acids. V dropped 6 bases and J dropped 2 bases, with 7 bases sitting between them. Germline V gene sequence: CDR1 SNHLY, CDR2 FYNNEI. The DNA of the CDR3 is TGTGCCAGCAGCAGGGAGAACTATGGCTACACCTTC. Amino acids: CASSRENYGYTF.

The chain joins TRBV2 to TRBJ2-1; TRBD2 matches at 8 bases. Looked up from germline, CDR1 is SNHLY and CDR2 is FYNNEI. The CDR3 extends over 14 amino acids. The V gene end was trimmed by 2 bases and the J gene end by 15 bases; junction bases not matched to a gene: 12. CDR3 sequence reads: CASSERASGRGGFF. The CDR3 bases are TGTGCCAGCAGTGAAAGGGCTAGCGGGCGCGGCGGGTTCTTC.

The rearrangement uses TRBV29-1 and TRBJ2-3; 13 bases agree with TRBD2. Trimming cost V 4 bases and J 1 base; bases outside gene matches: 2. The CDR3 totals 15 residues. The germline V gene has CDR1 SQVTM and CDR2 ANQGSEA. CDR3 sequence (DNA): TGCAGCGTTGGAGGACTAGCGGGGGGCACAGATACGCAGTATTTT. Residues: CSVGGLAGGTDTQYF.

This clone was seen more than once but under ten times. The V gene is TRBV5-1, the J gene TRBJ2-7; 10 nucleotides line up with TRBD1. Germline V gives CDR1 SGHRS, CDR2 YFSETQ. V lost 5 bases to trimming and J lost 1 base; unmatched junction nucleotides: 6. The CDR3 is 15 residues long. CDR3 sequence: CASRPGTGVSYEQYF. The CDR3 DNA reads TGCGCCAGCAGGCCTGGGACAGGGGTATCCTACGAGCAGTACTTC.

The J gene is TRBJ2-6, the V gene TRBV28; D unclear. The length of the CDR3 is 17 residues. From germline, CDR1 is MDHEN and CDR2 SYDVKM. Trimming removed 5 bases from V and 0 bases from J, with 14 bases in between. The CDR3 DNA is TGTGCCAGCAGTCGGACGGCTTACATCTCTGGGGCCAACGTCCTGACTTTC. It is translated as CASSRTAYISGANVLTF.